This T cell receptor beta chain emerged from a study of tumor-infiltrating lymphocytes in oesophageal squamous cell carcinoma. Trimming stripped 2 bases from V and 0 bases from J, with 2 bases between. The CDR3 runs to 14 residues. Looked up from germline, CDR1 is SGHAT and CDR2 is FQNNGV. In TCRdb, the PCR reads were re-called with MiXCR into one record per CDR3 protein. The repertoire holds 15,000 to 20,000 distinct CDR3 sequences, with approximately 46% as singletons. This clonotype counts as medium-sized (0.01 to 0.1%). Sequenced: esophageal tumor tissue. This receptor was obtained from a male donor with esophageal squamous cell carcinoma. V is TRBV11-2 and J is TRBJ2-6; D is uncertain. CDR3 residues: CASSLSSGANVLTF. CDR3 DNA sequence: TGTGCCAGCAGCTTATCCTCTGGGGCCAACGTCCTGACTTTC.